This TCR beta chain was observed in a study of T cell responses to AZD1222 COVID-19 vaccine. Study-level points and caveats: Donors were mostly white British, more females; clonal diversity possibly underestimated.

TCRdb's copy holds only in-frame clones and misses some; the assay was immunoSEQ multiplex PCR. This sample carries 95,000 to 150,000 clones, roughly 86% of them seen once, and the ten largest clones take under 11%. As concerns this clone: The antigen is unknown.

Sample: peripheral blood, taken on day 0 of AZD1222 vaccination. This TCR was recovered from an adult in good health.

Here the CDR3 reads CASSRLTLAGPSTDTQYF. In nucleotides, the CDR3 is TGTGCCAGCAGCCGCCTAACCCTAGCGGGACCGAGCACAGATACGCAGTATTTT. V usage is TRBV11-2 and J usage is TRBJ2-3; TRBD2 matches 9 bases. CDR1 is SGHAT, CDR2 FQNNGV, per germline. Trimming cost V 5 bases and J 0 bases; bases outside gene matches: 12. The CDR3 consists of 18 residues.